These 3 T cell receptor beta chains originate from one sample sequenced in a study of Graves' ophthalmopathy and Graves' hyperthyroidism. The TCR beta CDR3 regions underwent amplification from RNA transcripts. The library came from an HTBI-primed first-round RT-PCR and a second-round multiplex PCR. TCRdb called the multiplex PCR reads again in MiXCR, with one record for every CDR3 protein. The sample lists hundreds of thousands of distinct CDR3 sequences, about 24% seen once, with 7.1% in the top ten. Sequencing was done on a sample of peripheral blood. All receptors come from a woman aged 18-35 years with stable Graves' hyperthyroidism. Some clones in this sample may be carry-over from other donors' samples.

Many counts were recorded for this clonotype. The gene calls are TRBV5-1 and TRBJ1-2; 8 nucleotides line up with TRBD1. V trimming: 7 bases; J trimming: 3 bases; junction bases outside the gene matches: 8. This CDR3 comprises 14 residues. The germline V gene encodes CDR1 SGHRS and CDR2 YFSETQ. The CDR3 DNA follows: TGCGCCAGCCAACCAACGACAGGGGACTATGGCTACACCTTC. Translated: CASQPTTGDYGYTF.

This clonotype was seen repeatedly, ten times or more. The chain employs TRBV3-1 and TRBJ2-5; the D gene is possibly TRBD2 (5 bases). Deletions cut 0 bases from V and 5 bases from J, with 10 bases between. The CDR3 totals 14 residues. Germline V gene data show CDR1 as LGHDT and CDR2 as YNNKEL (reference sequence). The CDR3 reads CASSQDSGFETQYF. Here the CDR3 DNA reads TGTGCCAGCAGCCAAGATTCGGGGTTCGAGACCCAGTACTTC.

This clonotype was recorded at least ten times. The chain couples TRBV2 to TRBJ2-4, with D perhaps TRBD2 (6 bases). The V gene's germline CDR1 is SNHLY and CDR2 FYNNEI. V shed 5 bases and J shed 8 bases, with 19 bases lying between them. This CDR3 comprises 15 residues. CDR3 protein: CASSISRDSGDIQYF. Here the CDR3 DNA reads TGTGCCAGCAGTATTAGCCGGGACTCGGGAGACATTCAGTACTTC.